Given below is one T cell receptor (beta chain) in context. Clones were read by immunoSEQ multiplex PCR, and TCRdb kept only the in-frame ones, dropping some. The sample contains approximately 44,000 clones, 86% of which appear only once. The source of the sample is a study of OX40 agonist ivuxolimab in advanced cancers. The CDR3 consists of 14 residues. V gave up 0 bases and J gave up 6 bases, with 8 bases separating them. The V gene's germline CDR1 is MNHEY and CDR2 SMNVEV (reference sequence). The material was CD4+ or CD8+ T cells sorted from blood, obtained in a trial of the OX40 agonist ivuxolimab. The chain joins TRBV27 to TRBJ2-2; perhaps TRBD2 as D (6 bases). The sequence derives from an adult with an advanced solid tumor such as melanoma, head and neck, liver or kidney cancer. The CDR3 spells CASSLSGEAGELFF. CDR3 in DNA: TGTGCCAGCAGTTTATCGGGGGAGGCCGGGGAGCTGTTTTTT.